This T cell receptor (beta chain) was found in a study of blood T cell repertoires in COVID-19. Data came from immunoSEQ multiplex PCR; TCRdb stores just in-frame clones and leaves some out. The sample includes approximately 170,000 clones, about 85% of them seen just once. The CDR3 is 12 amino acids. V was pared by 7 bases and J by 4 bases, with 13 bases between. Germline V gene data show CDR1 as GTSNPN and CDR2 as SVGIG (reference sequence). The source material was peripheral blood. The receptor was isolated from a man aged 30 to 39 with acute or convalescent COVID-19. The chain carries TRBV30 and TRBJ1-2, with D maybe TRBD1 (6 bases). This CDR3 reads CAFLGGLYGYTF. The CDR3 nucleotides read TGTGCCTTCCTGGGGGGGCTCTATGGCTACACCTTC.